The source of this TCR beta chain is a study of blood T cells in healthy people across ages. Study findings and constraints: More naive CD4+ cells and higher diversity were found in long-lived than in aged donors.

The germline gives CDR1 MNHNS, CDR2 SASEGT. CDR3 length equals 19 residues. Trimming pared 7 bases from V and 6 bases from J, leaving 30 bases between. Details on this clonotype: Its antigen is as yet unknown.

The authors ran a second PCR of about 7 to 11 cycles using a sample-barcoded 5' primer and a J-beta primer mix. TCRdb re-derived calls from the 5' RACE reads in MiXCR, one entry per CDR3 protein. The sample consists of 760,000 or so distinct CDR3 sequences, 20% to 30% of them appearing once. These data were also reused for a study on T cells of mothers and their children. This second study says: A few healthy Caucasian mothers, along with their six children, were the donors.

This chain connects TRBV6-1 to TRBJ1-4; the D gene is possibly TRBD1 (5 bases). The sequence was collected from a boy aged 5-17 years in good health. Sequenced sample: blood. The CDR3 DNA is TGTGCCAGCACCCCTCCGACAGCAAAGTCACCTGGGGTTGATGAAAAACTGTTTTTT. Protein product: CASTPPTAKSPGVDEKLFF.